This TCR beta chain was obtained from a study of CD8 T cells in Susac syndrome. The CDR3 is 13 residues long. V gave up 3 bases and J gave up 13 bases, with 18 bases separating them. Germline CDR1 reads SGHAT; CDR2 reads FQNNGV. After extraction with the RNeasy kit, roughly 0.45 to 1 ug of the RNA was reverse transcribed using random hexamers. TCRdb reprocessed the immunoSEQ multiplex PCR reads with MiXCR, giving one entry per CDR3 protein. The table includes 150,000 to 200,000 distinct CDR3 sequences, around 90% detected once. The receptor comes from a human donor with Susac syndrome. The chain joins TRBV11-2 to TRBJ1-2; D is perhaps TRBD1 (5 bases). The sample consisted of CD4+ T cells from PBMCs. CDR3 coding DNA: TGTGCCAGCAGCTTCCGGCCCTCGGGGGATTGCACCTTC. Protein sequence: CASSFRPSGDCTF.